This T cell receptor (beta chain) originates from a study of STAT5B mutations in CD4+ large granular lymphocyte leukemia. Here immunoSEQ multiplex PCR was the method, and the copy in TCRdb shows in-frame clones only, minus some. The sample lists around 20,000 clones, 60% to 85% seen once, with about 0.42% in the top ten. J was trimmed by 8 bases and V by 8 bases; bases with no gene match: 20. The CDR3 is made up of 17 amino acids. Germline CDR1 reads LNHDA; CDR2 reads SQIVND (reference sequence). The chain employs TRBV19 and TRBJ1-4; the match to TRBD1 covers 7 bases. Sequencing was performed on CD4+ T cells from blood buffy coats. The receptor's source is a human donor in good health. The CDR3 DNA follows: TGTGCCAGTCGGAACGGTGACAGGGCCCTCTTCGGGGAAAAACTGTTTTTT. Amino acids: CASRNGDRALFGEKLFF.